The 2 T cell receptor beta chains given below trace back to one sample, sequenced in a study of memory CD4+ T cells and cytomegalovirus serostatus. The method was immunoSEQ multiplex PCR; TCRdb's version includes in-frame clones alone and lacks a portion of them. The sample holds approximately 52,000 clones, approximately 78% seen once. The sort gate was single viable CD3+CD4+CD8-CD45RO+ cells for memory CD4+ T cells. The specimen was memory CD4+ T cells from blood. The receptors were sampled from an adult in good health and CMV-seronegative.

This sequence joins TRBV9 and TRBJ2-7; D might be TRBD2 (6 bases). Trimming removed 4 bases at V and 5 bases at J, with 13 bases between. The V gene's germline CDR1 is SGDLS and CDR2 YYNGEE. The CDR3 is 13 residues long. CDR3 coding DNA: TGTGCCAGCAGCCTCGTCCCGGGGGACGAGCAGTACTTC. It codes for CASSLVPGDEQYF.

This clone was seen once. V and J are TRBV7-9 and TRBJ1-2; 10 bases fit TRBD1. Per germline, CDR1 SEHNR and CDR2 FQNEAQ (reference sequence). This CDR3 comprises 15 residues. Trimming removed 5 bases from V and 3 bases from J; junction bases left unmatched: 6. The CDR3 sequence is CASSVGQGKYYGYTF. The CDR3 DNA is TGTGCCAGCAGCGTGGGACAGGGGAAGTACTATGGCTACACCTTC.